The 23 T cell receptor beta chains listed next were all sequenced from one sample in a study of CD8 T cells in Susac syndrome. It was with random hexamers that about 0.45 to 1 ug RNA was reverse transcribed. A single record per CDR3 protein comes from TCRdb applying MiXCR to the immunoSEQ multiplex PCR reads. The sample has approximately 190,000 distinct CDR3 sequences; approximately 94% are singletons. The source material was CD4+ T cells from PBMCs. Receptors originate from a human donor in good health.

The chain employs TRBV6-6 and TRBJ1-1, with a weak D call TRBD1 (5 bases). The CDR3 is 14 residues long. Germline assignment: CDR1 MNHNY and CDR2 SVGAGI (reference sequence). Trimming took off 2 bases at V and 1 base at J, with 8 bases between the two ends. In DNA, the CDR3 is TGTGCCAGCAGTTACGACAGCTCGAACACTGAAGCTTTCTTT. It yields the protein CASSYDSSNTEAFF.

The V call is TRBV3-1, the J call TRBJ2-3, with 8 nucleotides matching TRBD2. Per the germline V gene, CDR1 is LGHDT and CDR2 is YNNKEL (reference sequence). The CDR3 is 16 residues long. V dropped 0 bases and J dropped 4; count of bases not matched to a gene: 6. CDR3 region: CASSQEGTRGSDTQYF. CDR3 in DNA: TGTGCCAGCAGCCAAGAAGGGACTAGGGGTTCAGATACGCAGTATTTT.

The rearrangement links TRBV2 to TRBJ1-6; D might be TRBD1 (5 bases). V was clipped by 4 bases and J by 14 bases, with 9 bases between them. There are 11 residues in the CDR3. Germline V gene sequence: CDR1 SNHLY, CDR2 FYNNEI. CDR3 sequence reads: CASSVQGTLHF. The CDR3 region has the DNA TGTGCCAGCAGTGTTCAGGGCACCCTCCACTTT.

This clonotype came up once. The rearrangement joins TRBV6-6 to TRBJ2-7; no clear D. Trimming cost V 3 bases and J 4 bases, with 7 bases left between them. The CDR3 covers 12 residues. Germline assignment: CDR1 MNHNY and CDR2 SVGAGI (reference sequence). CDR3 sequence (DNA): TGTGCCAGCAGTTATTGGGGATACGAGCAGTACTTC. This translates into CASSYWGYEQYF.

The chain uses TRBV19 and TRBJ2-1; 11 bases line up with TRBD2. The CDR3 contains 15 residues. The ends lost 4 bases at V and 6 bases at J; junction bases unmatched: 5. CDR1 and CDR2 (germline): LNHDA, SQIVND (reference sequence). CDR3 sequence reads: CASSTLAGGPNEQFF. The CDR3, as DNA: TGTGCCAGTAGTACGCTAGCGGGGGGTCCCAATGAGCAGTTCTTC. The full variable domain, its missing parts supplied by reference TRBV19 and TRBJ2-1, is DGGITQSPKYLFRKEGQNVTLSCEQNLNHDAMYWYRQDPGQGLRLIYYSQIVNDFQKGDIAEGYSVSREKKESFPLTVTSAQKNPTAFYLCASSTLAGGPNEQFFGPGTRLTVL.

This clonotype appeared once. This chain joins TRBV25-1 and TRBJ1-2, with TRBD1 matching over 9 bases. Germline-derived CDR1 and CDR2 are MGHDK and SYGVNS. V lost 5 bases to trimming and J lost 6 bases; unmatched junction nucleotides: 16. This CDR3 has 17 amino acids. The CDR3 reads CASSPSGTGRNMDGYTF. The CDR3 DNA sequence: TGTGCCAGCAGTCCATCCGGGACAGGGCGCAATATGGATGGCTACACCTTC.

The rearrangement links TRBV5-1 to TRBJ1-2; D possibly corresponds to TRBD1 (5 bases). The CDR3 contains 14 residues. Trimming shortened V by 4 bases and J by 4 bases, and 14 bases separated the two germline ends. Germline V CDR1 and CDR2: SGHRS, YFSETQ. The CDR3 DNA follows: TGCGCCAGCAGCCTTGACAGAAATCCCTATGGCTACACCTTC. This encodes CASSLDRNPYGYTF.

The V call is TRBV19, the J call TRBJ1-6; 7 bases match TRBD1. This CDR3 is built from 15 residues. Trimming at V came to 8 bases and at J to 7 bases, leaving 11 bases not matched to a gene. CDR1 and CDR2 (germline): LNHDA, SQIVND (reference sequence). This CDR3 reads CASLDRDSRNSPLHF. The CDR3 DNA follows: TGTGCCAGTCTTGACCGGGACAGTAGGAATTCACCCCTCCACTTT.

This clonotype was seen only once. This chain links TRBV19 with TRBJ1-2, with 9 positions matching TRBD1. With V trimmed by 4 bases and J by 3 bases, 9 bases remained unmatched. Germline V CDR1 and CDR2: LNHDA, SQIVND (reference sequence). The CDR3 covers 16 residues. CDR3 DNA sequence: TGTGCCAGTAGTACCGGACAGGGGAAGGGAGACTATGGCTACACCTTC. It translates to CASSTGQGKGDYGYTF.

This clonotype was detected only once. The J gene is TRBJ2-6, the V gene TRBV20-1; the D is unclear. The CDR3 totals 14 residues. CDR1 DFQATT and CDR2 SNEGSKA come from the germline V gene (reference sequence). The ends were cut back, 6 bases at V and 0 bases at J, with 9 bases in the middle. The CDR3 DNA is TGCAGTGCCCAGCGTGCCTCTGGGGCCAACGTCCTGACTTTC. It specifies CSAQRASGANVLTF.

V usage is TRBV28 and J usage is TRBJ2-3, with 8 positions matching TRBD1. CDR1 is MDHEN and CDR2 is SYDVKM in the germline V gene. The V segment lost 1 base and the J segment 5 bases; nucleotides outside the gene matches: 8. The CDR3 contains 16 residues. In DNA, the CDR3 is TGTGCCAGCAGTTTATCATCGCAGGGGGCAAGAGATACGCAGTATTTT. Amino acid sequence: CASSLSSQGARDTQYF.

This chain's CDR3 is CASSLGAFNEKLFF. The CDR3 nucleotides read TGTGCCAGCAGTTTAGGGGCCTTTAATGAAAAACTGTTTTTT. The chain joins TRBV27 to TRBJ1-4, with D perhaps matching TRBD1 (5 bases). This CDR3 has 14 residues. Trimming cost V 2 bases and J 4 bases, with 8 bases left between them. Germline CDR1 MNHEY, CDR2 SMNVEV (reference sequence).

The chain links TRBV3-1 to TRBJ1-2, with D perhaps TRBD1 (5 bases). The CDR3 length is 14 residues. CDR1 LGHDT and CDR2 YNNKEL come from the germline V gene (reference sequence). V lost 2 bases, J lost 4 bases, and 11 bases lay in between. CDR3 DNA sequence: TGTGCCAGCAGCCAACAAGGGGATCCCTATGGCTACACCTTC. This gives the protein CASSQQGDPYGYTF.

The CDR3 loop is CASRGGQGGKQPQHF. In DNA, the CDR3 is TGTGCCAGTAGAGGGGGACAGGGAGGTAAGCAGCCCCAGCATTTT. The gene calls are TRBV19 and TRBJ1-5; 9 bases are shared with TRBD1. There are 15 residues in the CDR3. After removal of 6 bases from V and 7 bases from J, the junction contained 10 bases not matched to a gene. Germline CDR1 and CDR2: LNHDA and SQIVND (reference sequence). The variable domain in full, completed from reference TRBV19 and TRBJ1-5, reads DGGITQSPKYLFRKEGQNVTLSCEQNLNHDAMYWYRQDPGQGLRLIYYSQIVNDFQKGDIAEGYSVSREKKESFPLTVTSAQKNPTAFYLCASRGGQGGKQPQHFGDGTRLSIL.

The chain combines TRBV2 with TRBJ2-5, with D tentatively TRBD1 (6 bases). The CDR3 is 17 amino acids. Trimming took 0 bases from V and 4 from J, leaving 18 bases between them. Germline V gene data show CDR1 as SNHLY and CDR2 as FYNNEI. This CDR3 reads CASSEATPRQDPETQYF. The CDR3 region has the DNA TGTGCCAGCAGTGAAGCCACTCCCCGACAGGACCCAGAGACCCAGTACTTC.

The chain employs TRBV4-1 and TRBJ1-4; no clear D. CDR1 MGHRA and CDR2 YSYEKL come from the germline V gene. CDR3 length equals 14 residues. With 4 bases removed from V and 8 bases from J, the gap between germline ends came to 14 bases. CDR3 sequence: CASSPELMGEKLFF. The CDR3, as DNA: TGCGCCAGCAGCCCAGAATTAATGGGGGAAAAACTGTTTTTT.

The CDR3, as DNA: TGCAGCGTTGTATACAGAGACTATGGCTACACCTTC. Its protein product is CSVVYRDYGYTF. V usage is TRBV29-1 and J usage is TRBJ1-2; D unresolved. This CDR3 contains 12 residues. Trimming stripped 4 bases from V and 3 bases from J, with 9 bases between. The V gene's germline CDR1 is SQVTM and CDR2 ANQGSEA.

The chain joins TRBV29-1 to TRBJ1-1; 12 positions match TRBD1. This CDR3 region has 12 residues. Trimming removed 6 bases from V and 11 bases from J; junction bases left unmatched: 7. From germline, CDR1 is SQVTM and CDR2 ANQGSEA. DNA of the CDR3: TGCAGCGTGGGACAGGGGGCGGTCGACGCTTTCTTT. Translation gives CSVGQGAVDAFF.

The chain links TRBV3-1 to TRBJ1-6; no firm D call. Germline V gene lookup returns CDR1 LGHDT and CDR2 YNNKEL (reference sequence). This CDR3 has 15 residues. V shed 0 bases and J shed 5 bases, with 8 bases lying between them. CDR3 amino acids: CASSQEGSHNSPLHF. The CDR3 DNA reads TGTGCCAGCAGCCAAGAGGGAAGTCATAATTCACCCCTCCACTTT.

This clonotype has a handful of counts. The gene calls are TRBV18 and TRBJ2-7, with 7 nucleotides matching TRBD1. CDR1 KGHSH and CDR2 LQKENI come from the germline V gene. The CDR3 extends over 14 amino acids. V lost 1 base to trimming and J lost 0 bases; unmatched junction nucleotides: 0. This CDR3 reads CASSPRQGSYEQYF. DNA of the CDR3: TGTGCCAGCTCACCACGACAGGGCTCCTACGAGCAGTACTTC.

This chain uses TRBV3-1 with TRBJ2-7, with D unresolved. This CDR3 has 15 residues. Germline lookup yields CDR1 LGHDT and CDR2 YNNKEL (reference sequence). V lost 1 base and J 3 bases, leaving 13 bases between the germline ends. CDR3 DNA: TGTGCCAGCAGCCAAGCCAGCCCCACCTTCTACGAGCAGTACTTC. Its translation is CASSQASPTFYEQYF.

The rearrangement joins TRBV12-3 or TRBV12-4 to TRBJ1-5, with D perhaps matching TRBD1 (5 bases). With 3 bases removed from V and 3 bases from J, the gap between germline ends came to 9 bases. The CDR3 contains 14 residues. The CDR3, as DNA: TGTGCCAGCAGTTTGGGGGGAGACAATCAGCCCCAGCATTTT. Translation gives CASSLGGDNQPQHF.

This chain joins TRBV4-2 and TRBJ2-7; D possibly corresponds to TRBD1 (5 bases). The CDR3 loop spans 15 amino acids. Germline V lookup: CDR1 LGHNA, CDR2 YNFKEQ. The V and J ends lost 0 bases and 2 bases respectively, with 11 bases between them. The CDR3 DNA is TGTGCCAGCAGCCAAGATGTAGGGGCACCCTACGAGCAGTACGTC. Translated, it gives CASSQDVGAPYEQYV.